This T cell receptor beta chain appears in the sequencing data of a study of blood T cell repertoires in COVID-19. Data came from immunoSEQ multiplex PCR; TCRdb stores just in-frame clones and leaves some out. The table lists around 220,000 clones, roughly 88% of them singletons. This CDR3 comprises 15 residues. V gave up 2 bases and J gave up 4 bases, with 11 bases separating them. Germline V gene lookup returns CDR1 MGHDK and CDR2 SYGVNS. J is TRBJ1-4 and V is TRBV25-1; no clear D. Sequenced: PBMCs or T cells enriched from blood (not recorded which). The source of this sequence is a woman aged 50 to 60 with acute COVID-19. DNA for the CDR3: TGTGCCAGCAGTGAAGCCCCCGGGGTTAATGAAAAACTGTTTTTT. This gives the protein CASSEAPGVNEKLFF.